Shown below are 29 T cell receptor beta chains from a single sample sequenced in a study of T cell clones after liver transplantation (dated by TCRdb to 2018 to 2020). The library was built by means of the immunoSEQ multiplex PCR assay. TCRdb took over this immuneACCESS table, retaining in-frame rearrangements with V and J assigned. Such tables are incomplete; in checked studies, under half of the missing clones stem from an unresolved V gene, and the remainder is unexplained. The sample contains 50,000 or so clones, roughly 71% of them found a single time. 8.5% to 10% of the sample belongs to the ten largest clones. Source: CD4+ T cells from blood, taken roughly 55 months after liver transplant. These receptor sequences come from a human patient who received a liver transplant. After a transplant, some T cells may be of graft donor origin.

CDR3 residues: CASSQSGETQYF. Written as DNA, the CDR3 is TGTGCCAGCAGCCAATCGGGAGAGACCCAGTACTTC. This sequence joins TRBV16 and TRBJ2-5; no clear D gene. There are 12 residues in the CDR3. V dropped 0 bases and J dropped 4 bases, with 3 bases sitting between them. The germline gives CDR1 KGHSY, CDR2 FQNENV. The variable domain in full, with the rest retrieved from reference TRBV16 and TRBJ2-5, is GEEVAQTPKHLVRGEGQKAKLYCAPIKGHSYVFWYQQVLKNEFKFLISFQNENVFDETGMPKERFSAKCLPNSPCSLEIQATKLEDSAVYFCASSQSGETQYFGPGTRLLVL.

The chain is built from TRBV28 and TRBJ1-2; a weak D match, TRBD1 (6 bases). CDR3 length equals 12 residues. Per germline, CDR1 MDHEN and CDR2 SYDVKM. Trimming left V 4 bases short and J 6 bases short, with 9 bases between. CDR3 bases: TGTGCCAGCAGTTCCCAGGGGAATGGCTACACCTTC. Translated, it gives CASSSQGNGYTF.

V is TRBV28 and J is TRBJ2-3, with a tentative D call TRBD2 (6 bases). V shed 5 bases and J shed 1 base, with 10 bases lying between them. The CDR3 length is 14 residues. Germline V gene data show CDR1 as MDHEN and CDR2 as SYDVKM. For the CDR3, the DNA is TGTGCCAGCAGTGACGGGGGAGGCACAGATACGCAGTATTTT. It codes for CASSDGGGTDTQYF.

This clone appeared once. The V and J genes are TRBV2 and TRBJ2-3, with 9 positions matching TRBD1. This CDR3 has 16 amino acids. Germline trimming cut 5 bases from V and 3 bases from J; bases unmatched to any gene: 9. Germline lookup yields CDR1 SNHLY and CDR2 FYNNEI. CDR3 region: CASSQQGAPQTDTQYF. The CDR3 coding sequence is TGTGCCAGCAGTCAACAGGGGGCCCCCCAGACAGATACGCAGTATTTT.

V usage is TRBV7-2 and J usage is TRBJ1-3; 7 bases are a match to TRBD1. The V and J ends lost 4 bases and 4 bases, in that order; junction bases with no gene match: 7. This CDR3 spans 15 amino acids. Per germline, CDR1 SGHTA and CDR2 FQGNSA. CDR3 DNA: TGTGCCAGCAGCTATAAGACAGGGTCAGGAAACACCATATATTTT. Translation gives CASSYKTGSGNTIYF.

The chain carries TRBV2 and TRBJ2-4, with D possibly called TRBD1 or TRBD2 (7 bases each). This CDR3 is built from 15 residues. Germline CDR1 reads SNHLY; CDR2 reads FYNNEI. Trimming took off 6 bases at V and 6 bases at J, with 18 bases between the two ends. The CDR3 region is CASRVGEGARNIQYF. The CDR3 DNA sequence: TGTGCCAGCAGAGTCGGGGAGGGGGCGAGAAACATTCAGTACTTC.

The chain recombines TRBV9 with TRBJ2-5, with 10 bases lining up with TRBD1. In germline, CDR1 is SGDLS, CDR2 YYNGEE. The CDR3 length is 15 residues. With 4 bases clipped from V and 5 bases from J, the junction kept 8 bases outside the gene matches. The CDR3 is CASSQSGTGEETQYF. The CDR3 nucleotides are TGTGCCAGCAGCCAATCCGGGACAGGGGAGGAGACCCAGTACTTC.

J is TRBJ1-1 and V is TRBV18; tentatively, D is TRBD1 (5 bases). This CDR3 is built from 14 residues. Trimming took 2 bases from V and 6 from J, leaving 13 bases between them. The germline V gene has CDR1 KGHSH and CDR2 LQKENI. The CDR3 region is CASSPREGAPEAFF. CDR3 nucleotides: TGTGCCAGCTCACCAAGGGAAGGGGCCCCTGAAGCTTTCTTT.

J is TRBJ1-4 and V is TRBV5-4; 12 nucleotides match TRBD1. Per germline, CDR1 SGHNT and CDR2 YYREEE (reference sequence). After removal of 0 bases from V and 1 base from J, the junction contained 10 bases not matched to a gene. This CDR3 is 20 amino acids long. The CDR3 sequence is CASSLGFRDRGRETNEKLFF. The CDR3 bases are TGTGCCAGCAGCTTGGGTTTCAGGGACAGGGGGCGCGAAACTAATGAAAAACTGTTTTTT.

The V gene is TRBV6-1, the J gene TRBJ1-1; 7 nucleotides align to TRBD1. The J segment lost 6 bases and the V segment lost 0 bases, leaving 10 bases of the junction unmatched. This CDR3 comprises 16 residues. CDR1 MNHNS and CDR2 SASEGT come from the germline V gene. CDR3 amino acids: CASSEALQGPGSEAFF. The CDR3, as DNA: TGTGCCAGCAGTGAAGCCCTACAGGGGCCGGGGTCTGAAGCTTTCTTT.

This clone was seen a few times. The chain employs TRBV10-3 and TRBJ2-7; D unclear. The germline gives CDR1 ENHRY, CDR2 SYGVKD. This CDR3 spans 15 amino acids. The V end lost 3 bases, the J end lost 0 bases, and 12 bases lay between the germline ends. CDR3 residues: CAISDAQPGSYEQYF. The CDR3 coding sequence is TGTGCCATCAGTGACGCCCAGCCTGGCTCCTACGAGCAGTACTTC.

V is TRBV6-5 and J is TRBJ1-3, with D unclear. Trimming removed 0 bases from V and 2 bases from J, with 11 bases in between. The germline V gene has CDR1 MNHEY and CDR2 SVGAGI. The CDR3 runs to 16 residues. The CDR3 loop is CASSYSTVGTGNTIYF. The CDR3 region has the DNA TGTGCCAGCAGTTACTCGACGGTTGGTACTGGAAACACCATATATTTT.

The V gene is TRBV7-2, the J gene TRBJ1-5; D gene uncertain. This CDR3 has 18 residues. V was trimmed by 4 bases and J by 1 base, leaving 20 bases between them. Per the germline V gene, CDR1 is SGHTA and CDR2 is FQGNSA. CDR3 loop: CASSSDRGGFNSNQPQHF. As DNA, the CDR3 is TGTGCCAGCAGCTCCGATCGGGGAGGGTTTAACAGCAATCAGCCCCAGCATTTT. Complete variable domain (other parts from reference TRBV7-2 and TRBJ1-5): GAGVSQSPSNKVTEKGKDVELRCDPISGHTALYWYRQSLGQGLEFLIYFQGNSAPDKSGLPSDRFSAERTGGSVSTLTIQRTQQEDSAVYLCASSSDRGGFNSNQPQHFGDGTRLSIL.

The V call is TRBV11-2, the J call TRBJ2-1; D is undetermined. This CDR3 has 15 amino acids. Trimming pared 5 bases from V and 7 bases from J, leaving 18 bases between. CDR1 SGHAT and CDR2 FQNNGV come from the germline V gene. This chain's CDR3 is CASSLNRVLGNEQFF. As DNA, the CDR3 is TGTGCCAGCAGCCTTAATCGGGTACTGGGGAATGAGCAGTTCTTC.

This clone appeared a few times. The chain carries TRBV19 and TRBJ2-1, with 10 bases matching TRBD2. The germline V gene has CDR1 LNHDA and CDR2 SQIVND (reference sequence). The CDR3 loop spans 15 amino acids. Trimming removed 7 bases from V and 9 bases from J; junction bases left unmatched: 12. The CDR3 DNA is TGTGCCAGTACCAGGACTAGCGGCGCGCCTAGTGAGCAGTTCTTC. Amino acids: CASTRTSGAPSEQFF.

The J gene is TRBJ1-1, the V gene TRBV5-4; D not resolved. The CDR3 is 11 residues long. Trimming cost V 5 bases and J 6 bases, with 8 bases left between them. Germline V gene sequence: CDR1 SGHNT, CDR2 YYREEE (reference sequence). CDR3 amino acids: CASSSEAEAFF. CDR3 nucleotides: TGTGCCAGCAGTTCGGAGGCTGAAGCTTTCTTT.

The chain has TRBV9 and TRBJ1-6; TRBD1 matches 8 bases. V shed 0 bases, J shed 5 bases, and the junction held 4 bases outside the gene matches. Germline V CDR1 and CDR2: SGDLS, YYNGEE. This CDR3 is built from 16 residues. CDR3 in DNA: TGTGCCAGCAGCGTAGGGTCAGGGGGCGATAATTCACCCCTCCACTTT. Its translation: CASSVGSGGDNSPLHF.

This sequence joins TRBV9 and TRBJ1-2, with a weak D call TRBD1 (5 bases). Trimming removed 1 base at V and 4 bases at J, with 14 bases between. The CDR3 is 15 residues long. Germline V gene data show CDR1 as SGDLS and CDR2 as YYNGEE. As DNA, the CDR3 is TGTGCCAGCAGCGTATCAGGGCAATGGACCTATGGCTACACCTTC. Its protein product is CASSVSGQWTYGYTF. Filled out from reference TRBV9 and TRBJ1-2, the complete variable domain reads DSGVTQTPKHLITATGQRVTLRCSPRSGDLSVYWYQQSLDQGLQFLIQYYNGEERAKGNILERFSAQQFPDLHSELNLSSLELGDSALYFCASSVSGQWTYGYTFGSGTRLTVV.

This clone showed up just a few times. The chain carries TRBV5-5 and TRBJ1-6; D is possibly TRBD1 (5 bases). The V end lost 0 bases, the J end lost 8 bases, and 12 bases lay between the germline ends. This CDR3 has 15 amino acids. Germline V gives CDR1 SGHKS, CDR2 YYEKEE (reference sequence). This chain's CDR3 is CASSLDFGGDSPLHF. The CDR3 nucleotides read TGTGCCAGCAGCTTGGACTTTGGGGGGGATTCACCCCTCCACTTT. Using reference TRBV5-5 and TRBJ1-6 for the parts outside the CDR3, the full variable domain is DAGVTQSPTHLIKTRGQQVTLRCSPISGHKSVSWYQQVLGQGPQFIFQYYEKEERGRGNFPDRFSARQFPNYSSELNVNALLLGDSALYLCASSLDFGGDSPLHFGNGTRLTVT.

The rearrangement uses TRBV6-6 and TRBJ1-2, with TRBD1 matching over 7 bases. There are 14 residues in the CDR3. In germline, CDR1 is MNHNY, CDR2 SVGAGI (reference sequence). The V and J ends lost 4 bases and 6 bases, in that order; junction bases with no gene match: 8. In nucleotides, the CDR3 is TGTGCCAGCAGTTCCCGACAGGGAGGGAATGGCTACACCTTC. This translates into CASSSRQGGNGYTF.

The chain combines TRBV7-7 with TRBJ2-1; maybe TRBD2 (6 bases). Looked up from germline, CDR1 is SSHAT and CDR2 is FNYEAQ (reference sequence). The CDR3 contains 16 residues. Between the trimmed V and J ends, which lost 6 bases and 2 bases, there was a span of 17 bases. In DNA form, the CDR3 reads TGTGCCAGCAGTCCGCTTAGCGGAACCCCCTACAATGAGCAGTTCTTC. Translated: CASSPLSGTPYNEQFF.

The chain links TRBV25-1 to TRBJ1-5; 7 nucleotides line up with TRBD1. CDR3 length: 14 amino acids. Germline V gene data show CDR1 as MGHDK and CDR2 as SYGVNS. V lost 6 bases to trimming and J lost 6 bases; unmatched junction nucleotides: 8. CDR3 protein: CASSTGTAFQPQHF. CDR3 DNA sequence: TGTGCCAGCAGCACCGGGACAGCTTTTCAGCCCCAGCATTTT.

The chain is built from TRBV4-1 and TRBJ2-1, with TRBD1 matching over 9 bases. CDR1 MGHRA and CDR2 YSYEKL come from the germline V gene. The CDR3 sequence is 15 residues long. V dropped 4 bases and J dropped 7; count of bases not matched to a gene: 8. DNA of the CDR3: TGCGCCAGCAGCCTGTGGACAGGGGTGAGGAATGAGCAGTTCTTC. Residues: CASSLWTGVRNEQFF.

This chain links TRBV4-1 with TRBJ2-2; 9 nucleotides match TRBD1. The CDR3 has 17 residues. Germline values: CDR1 MGHRA, CDR2 YSYEKL. After removal of 0 bases from V and 3 bases from J, the junction contained 5 bases not matched to a gene. CDR3 in DNA: TGCGCCAGCAGCCAAGATACAGGGGGCGTCGACACCGGGGAGCTGTTTTTT. Its protein product is CASSQDTGGVDTGELFF.

The rearrangement uses TRBV2 and TRBJ1-6; 7 nucleotides match TRBD1. The V gene end was trimmed by 6 bases and the J gene end by 5 bases; junction bases not matched to a gene: 10. This CDR3 has 16 residues. Germline CDR1 and CDR2: SNHLY and FYNNEI. CDR3 amino acids: CASSRGGTANNSPLHF. In DNA form, the CDR3 reads TGTGCCAGCAGCAGGGGAGGGACAGCGAATAATTCACCCCTCCACTTT.

This sequence joins TRBV15 and TRBJ2-7; no firm D call. The length of the CDR3 is 15 residues. V lost 0 bases, J lost 0 bases, and 9 bases lay in between. CDR1 LNHNV and CDR2 YYDKDF come from the germline V gene (reference sequence). CDR3 amino acids: CATSRDPKSSYEQYF. The CDR3 DNA follows: TGTGCCACCAGCAGAGATCCGAAGAGCTCCTACGAGCAGTACTTC.

The chain has TRBV11-2 and TRBJ1-1, with D unresolved. Trimming removed 1 base at V and 10 bases at J, with 10 bases between. The CDR3 has 12 amino acids. The germline CDR1 and CDR2 sequences are SGHAT and FQNNGV. This chain's CDR3 is CASSLVGSGAFF. The CDR3, as DNA: TGTGCCAGCAGCTTAGTCGGTAGTGGAGCTTTCTTT.

The rearrangement joins TRBV5-1 to TRBJ2-3; D gene ambiguous. The germline V and J ends were trimmed by 2 bases and 0 bases, with 10 bases remaining between them. From germline, CDR1 is SGHRS and CDR2 YFSETQ. The CDR3 has 15 residues. CDR3 coding DNA: TGCGCCAGCAGCTTTGAGGCAGTTAGCACAGATACGCAGTATTTT. The encoded protein is CASSFEAVSTDTQYF.

The chain joins TRBV5-4 to TRBJ1-6; TRBD1 matches 9 bases. CDR3 length: 15 amino acids. Germline trimming cut 4 bases from V and 10 bases from J; bases unmatched to any gene: 9. Germline V gene lookup returns CDR1 SGHNT and CDR2 YYREEE (reference sequence). CDR3 residues: CASSKRGQGQSPLHF. CDR3 coding DNA: TGTGCCAGCAGCAAGAGGGGACAGGGTCAATCACCCCTCCACTTT.